This passage covers 30 T cell receptor beta chains from one sample sequenced in a study of blood T cell repertoires in COVID-19 (dated by TCRdb to 2019 to 2021). Library prep was done by the immunoSEQ multiplex PCR assay. This immuneACCESS table, as held by TCRdb, lists in-frame sequences with V and J called but not all clones. Of the missing ones, under half trace to an unresolved V gene in checked studies; the others have no known cause. The sample table shows around 170,000 clones, and 86% are seen once. The top ten clonotypes cover 2.9% of the sample. Sequencing was carried out using peripheral blood. Receptor source: a woman aged 25 to 39 with active or convalescent COVID-19.

The chain is built from TRBV3-1 (or the pseudogene TRBV3-2) and TRBJ1-2; a possible D gene is TRBD1 (6 bases). Germline V lookup: CDR1 LGHDT, CDR2 YNNKEL (reference sequence). The V end was cut by 2 bases, the J end by 4 bases, with 17 bases between. The CDR3 is 16 amino acids. CDR3 nucleotide sequence: TGTGCCAGCAGCCAACCCAGGGATTGGGGGCTCTATGGCTACACCTTC. This translates into CASSQPRDWGLYGYTF.

The V call is TRBV19, the J call TRBJ1-3; 10 bases line up with TRBD1. Looked up from germline, CDR1 is LNHDA and CDR2 is SQIVND (reference sequence). The CDR3 totals 19 residues. Germline trimming cut 8 bases from V and 0 bases from J; bases unmatched to any gene: 16. The CDR3 nucleotides read TGTGCCAGTGCTTTGGGTTCGGGACAGGGGTACCTCTCTGGAAACACCATATATTTT. Protein product: CASALGSGQGYLSGNTIYF.

The chain combines TRBV3-1 (or the pseudogene TRBV3-2) with TRBJ2-7, with TRBD1 as a possible D gene (6 bases). This CDR3 has 15 amino acids. Deletions cut 6 bases from V and 2 bases from J, with 17 bases between. Germline CDR1 LGHDT, CDR2 YNNKEL (reference sequence). In DNA form, the CDR3 reads TGTGCCAGCAGTTCCACGGGGACACCGACCTACGAGCAGTACTTC. Translated, it gives CASSSTGTPTYEQYF.

The CDR3 DNA is TGTGCCAGCAGTTTTACACCGCCGAGGGCCTATGGCTACACCTTC. It encodes CASSFTPPRAYGYTF. The J gene is TRBJ1-2, the V gene TRBV27; D gene uncertain. The germline V gene encodes CDR1 MNHEY and CDR2 SMNVEV (reference sequence). Trimming left V 3 bases short and J 4 bases short, with 15 bases between. The CDR3 length is 15 residues.

The genes are TRBV20-1 and TRBJ1-1; no firm D call. The V gene's germline CDR1 is DFQATT and CDR2 SNEGSKA (reference sequence). Trimming took 6 bases from V and 7 from J, leaving 9 bases between them. The CDR3 has 10 amino acids. The CDR3 DNA reads TGCAGTGCCAACGACAATGAAGCTTTCTTT. Amino acid sequence: CSANDNEAFF.

This clone came up once. The rearrangement uses TRBV6-2 or TRBV6-3 and TRBJ1-1; D unclear. V was clipped by 3 bases and J by 0 bases, with 8 bases between them. Per germline, CDR1 MNHEY and CDR2 SVGEGT. The CDR3 has 14 amino acids. The CDR3 region has the DNA TGTGCCAGCAGTTATAAGCCCGTGAACACTGAAGCTTTCTTT. This gives the protein CASSYKPVNTEAFF.

V gene TRBV6-4 combines with J gene TRBJ2-5; D is uncertain. CDR3 length equals 13 residues. The V end was cut by 5 bases, the J end by 2 bases, with 9 bases between. Germline CDR1 reads MRHNA; CDR2 reads SNTAGT. This CDR3 is CASSLNKQETQYF. CDR3 coding DNA: TGTGCCAGCAGTCTTAACAAGCAAGAGACCCAGTACTTC.

The V and J genes are TRBV5-6 and TRBJ1-1; D ambiguous. Trimming shortened V by 5 bases and J by 3 bases, and 11 bases separated the two germline ends. Germline values: CDR1 SGHDT, CDR2 YYEEEE. There are 13 residues in the CDR3. In nucleotides, the CDR3 is TGTGCCAGCAGGCCGTCGGGGTACACTGAAGCTTTCTTT. Translated: CASRPSGYTEAFF.

In the case of this clone: At the DNA level, this CDR3 is encoded by other sequences in the same sample as well. The genes are TRBV27 and TRBJ1-2; possibly TRBD1 for D (6 bases). With 3 bases removed from V and 5 bases from J, the gap between germline ends came to 10 bases. The CDR3 is made up of 13 amino acids. Germline V gene sequence: CDR1 MNHEY, CDR2 SMNVEV (reference sequence). This chain's CDR3 is CASSFRGGYGYTF. In nucleotides, the CDR3 is TGTGCCAGCAGTTTCAGGGGCGGTTATGGCTACACCTTC.

Only a few counts were recorded for this clone. V gene TRBV6-6 combines with J gene TRBJ1-5; D might be TRBD1 (5 bases). Trimming removed 5 bases at V and 2 bases at J, with 16 bases between. CDR3 size: 16 residues. The germline gives CDR1 MNHNY, CDR2 SVGAGI (reference sequence). Here the CDR3 DNA reads TGTGCCAGCAGTATCTTAAGGGGTGAACGCAATCAGCCCCAGCATTTT. It codes for CASSILRGERNQPQHF.

This clone showed up just a few times. The V and J genes are TRBV7-9 and TRBJ2-1, with D hard to call. Trimming removed 5 bases at V and 8 bases at J, with 16 bases between. The CDR3 extends over 14 amino acids. Per germline, CDR1 SEHNR and CDR2 FQNEAQ (reference sequence). CDR3 amino acids: CASSQERPMDEQFF. DNA of the CDR3: TGTGCCAGCAGCCAAGAGCGCCCTATGGATGAGCAGTTCTTC.

This chain joins TRBV19 and TRBJ2-7; D possibly corresponds to TRBD1 (6 bases). The germline V gene has CDR1 LNHDA and CDR2 SQIVND (reference sequence). CDR3 length equals 14 residues. Deletions cut 1 base from V and 0 bases from J, with 7 bases between. The CDR3 region is CASSIGTDSYEQYF. Here the CDR3 DNA reads TGTGCCAGTAGTATAGGGACAGACTCCTACGAGCAGTACTTC.

V and J are TRBV11-2 and TRBJ1-1; weak D call: TRBD1 (6 bases). The length of the CDR3 is 15 residues. Between the trimmed V and J ends, which lost 5 bases and 5 bases, there was a span of 18 bases. The germline V gene encodes CDR1 SGHAT and CDR2 FQNNGV. As DNA, the CDR3 is TGTGCCAGCAGCCCCGCCCTTGAGGGGGAGACTGAAGCTTTCTTT. Translation gives CASSPALEGETEAFF.

The chain employs TRBV3-1 (or the pseudogene TRBV3-2) and TRBJ1-3, with a possible D match to TRBD1 (5 bases). CDR3 size: 16 residues. CDR1 LGHDT and CDR2 YNNKEL come from the germline V gene (reference sequence). V was shortened by 3 bases and J by 4 bases, with 16 bases between the two germline ends. The CDR3 DNA reads as TGTGCCAGCAGCCATCCTATCGGACACCGGGGAAACACCATATATTTT. It is translated as CASSHPIGHRGNTIYF.

The genes are TRBV28 and TRBJ2-3; 9 bases map to TRBD2. The CDR3 covers 20 residues. Germline V gene data show CDR1 as MDHEN and CDR2 as SYDVKM. V gave up 8 bases and J gave up 3 bases; unmatched junction bases: 24. The DNA for the CDR3 is TGTGCCAGCGGTCTCGGGACTATAGGGAATAGCGGGAGTGGGACAGATACGCAGTATTTT. Translation: CASGLGTIGNSGSGTDTQYF.

This rearrangement joins TRBV3-1 (or the pseudogene TRBV3-2) to TRBJ2-2; a weak D match, TRBD1 (5 bases). This CDR3 comprises 15 residues. The ends were cut back, 4 bases at V and 4 bases at J, with 13 bases in the middle. Germline-derived CDR1 and CDR2 are LGHDT and YNNKEL (reference sequence). CDR3 loop: CASSLSGMSTGELFF. The CDR3 DNA is TGTGCCAGCAGCCTTTCAGGGATGAGCACCGGGGAGCTGTTTTTT.

V and J are TRBV19 and TRBJ1-2; D gene ambiguous. In germline, CDR1 is LNHDA, CDR2 SQIVND (reference sequence). This CDR3 is 15 amino acids long. V lost 5 bases and J 0 bases, leaving 13 bases between the germline ends. For the CDR3, the DNA is TGTGCCAGTAGTGACGGGTCTGGGTCTAACTATGGCTACACCTTC. Amino acids: CASSDGSGSNYGYTF.

The chain couples TRBV19 to TRBJ2-1; the D gene is possibly TRBD1 (6 bases). V was shortened by 4 bases and J by 8 bases, with 12 bases between the two germline ends. The CDR3 has 13 amino acids. Germline V gene data show CDR1 as LNHDA and CDR2 as SQIVND (reference sequence). The CDR3 here is CASSNVQGDEQFF. CDR3 nucleotides: TGTGCCAGTAGTAACGTACAGGGCGATGAGCAGTTCTTC.

V is TRBV4-1 and J is TRBJ2-3; 8 bases match TRBD2. The CDR3 totals 16 residues. Trimming removed 3 bases from V and 4 bases from J; junction bases left unmatched: 9. CDR1 MGHRA and CDR2 YSYEKL come from the germline V gene. The DNA for the CDR3 is TGCGCCAGCAGCCAGGGATCGGGGGGGGCCTCAGATACGCAGTATTTT. This sequence encodes CASSQGSGGASDTQYF.

The rearrangement uses TRBV6-5 and TRBJ1-2, with D possibly matching TRBD1 (6 bases). CDR3 size: 13 residues. The V end was cut by 6 bases, the J end by 4 bases, with 12 bases between. The germline V gene has CDR1 MNHEY and CDR2 SVGAGI. The CDR3 DNA reads as TGTGCCAGCAGAAGCCCAGGGGCCTATGGCTACACCTTC. Encoded protein: CASRSPGAYGYTF.

V and J are TRBV18 and TRBJ1-3; 10 nucleotides align to TRBD1. The CDR3 is 15 residues long. J was trimmed by 6 bases and V by 2 bases; bases with no gene match: 4. CDR1 is KGHSH and CDR2 is LQKENI in the germline V gene. The DNA for the CDR3 is TGTGCCAGCTCACCAGGGACAGGGGTTACAAACACCATATATTTT. Translation: CASSPGTGVTNTIYF. Full variable domain (missing parts from reference TRBV18 and TRBJ1-3): NAGVMQNPRHLVRRRGQEARLRCSPMKGHSHVYWYRQLPEEGLKFMVYLQKENIIDESGMPKERFSAEFPKEGPSILRIQQVVRGDSAAYFCASSPGTGVTNTIYFGEGSWLTVV.

The chain recombines TRBV30 with TRBJ2-7, with 10 bases matching TRBD1. This CDR3 spans 14 amino acids. V shed 0 bases and J 5 bases; nucleotides not matched to a gene: 4. CDR1 and CDR2 (germline): GTSNPN, SVGIG (reference sequence). The CDR3 reads CAWSVGTGVHEQYF. The CDR3 DNA reads as TGTGCCTGGAGTGTAGGGACAGGGGTCCACGAGCAGTACTTC.

The genes are TRBV25-1 and TRBJ1-4, with 7 positions matching TRBD1. The CDR3 totals 14 residues. V was pared by 5 bases and J by 7 bases, with 7 bases of the junction left unmatched. Per germline, CDR1 MGHDK and CDR2 SYGVNS. CDR3 nucleotides: TGTGCCAGCAGTAATAGTAAGGGGGCTGAAAAACTGTTTTTT. Its protein product is CASSNSKGAEKLFF.

CDR3 region: CSGLGEGSSYNEQFF. The CDR3 DNA is TGCAGCGGGTTAGGGGAGGGAAGCTCCTACAATGAGCAGTTCTTC. The chain links TRBV29-1 to TRBJ2-1; 7 bases line up with TRBD2. With 7 bases clipped from V and 0 bases from J, the junction kept 9 bases outside the gene matches. The CDR3 contains 15 residues. Germline V gene sequence: CDR1 SQVTM, CDR2 ANQGSEA.

The chain employs TRBV11-2 and TRBJ2-7; TRBD2 matches 11 bases. CDR3 length equals 17 residues. Trimming at V came to 5 bases and at J to 1 base, leaving 10 bases not matched to a gene. Germline V CDR1 and CDR2: SGHAT, FQNNGV. As DNA, the CDR3 is TGTGCCAGCAGCCGACCGGGACTAGCGGCCCCTTCCTACGAGCAGTACTTC. Translated: CASSRPGLAAPSYEQYF.

This sequence joins TRBV7-9 and TRBJ1-2; D gene unclear. There are 14 residues in the CDR3. Germline CDR1 and CDR2: SEHNR and FQNEAQ (reference sequence). Trimming removed 5 bases from V and 2 bases from J, with 12 bases in between. In DNA, the CDR3 is TGTGCCAGCAGCCAAAACAGAGACAACTATGGCTACACCTTC. Encoded protein: CASSQNRDNYGYTF.

The chain carries TRBV12-3 or TRBV12-4 and TRBJ1-4; D might be TRBD1 (5 bases). The CDR3 contains 13 residues. Trimming stripped 2 bases from V and 8 bases from J, with 9 bases between. The CDR3 region is CASSLPGREKLFF. CDR3 sequence (DNA): TGTGCCAGCAGTTTACCAGGGCGAGAAAAACTGTTTTTT.

The V gene is TRBV4-1, the J gene TRBJ1-1; D unresolved. Germline V CDR1 and CDR2: MGHRA, YSYEKL. Trimming took 0 bases from V and 0 from J, leaving 14 bases between them. This CDR3 spans 17 amino acids. The CDR3 DNA sequence: TGCGCCAGCAGCCAAGATCATTCGCAGATGATGAACACTGAAGCTTTCTTT. Translated: CASSQDHSQMMNTEAFF.

This chain uses TRBV6-2 or TRBV6-3 with TRBJ1-1, with no clear D. V lost 4 bases and J lost 2, with 11 bases in between. Germline V gene sequence: CDR1 MNHEY, CDR2 SVGEGT. The CDR3 runs to 14 residues. CDR3 DNA: TGTGCCAGCAGTTTTACCGAGGGCAACACTGAAGCTTTCTTT. Residues: CASSFTEGNTEAFF.

The chain employs TRBV10-2 and TRBJ1-4; D perhaps matches TRBD1 (5 bases). Germline V CDR1 and CDR2: WSHSY, SAAADI. The CDR3 extends over 17 amino acids. V lost 6 bases to trimming and J lost 3 bases, with 20 bases between them. CDR3 loop: CASRETRGIAANEKLFF. In DNA form, the CDR3 reads TGCGCCAGCAGAGAAACTCGGGGGATTGCGGCTAATGAAAAACTGTTTTTT.